This is a list of T cell receptor beta chains from one sample in a study of cytomegalovirus exposure and HLA in healthy donors. The method was immunoSEQ multiplex PCR; TCRdb's version includes in-frame clones alone and lacks a portion of them. The data show 150,000 to 180,000 clones, 80% seen once. The specimen was PBMCs. The receptors here all came from a woman aged 40 to 50 in good health and CMV-seropositive. CDR3s include the opening cysteine and the closing phenylalanine or tryptophan. Fields, in order: clone size, D gene, CDR3 length, J gene, V gene, CDR3 protein, CDR3 DNA. A D gene is named only where the DNA matches it firmly. Where a row states a size, it is once, few, many or the class of an expanded clone; other rows omit it.

.,TRBD2,15,TRBJ2-7,TRBV5-6,CASSRGSGIGNEQYF,TGTGCCAGCAGCAGAGGTAGCGGGATCGGCAACGAGCAGTACTTC
.,TRBD1,19,TRBJ2-5,TRBV10-3,CAISLVAPRDRALLETQYF,TGTGCCATCAGCTTGGTGGCGCCCCGGGACAGGGCTCTTCTAGAGACCCAGTACTTC
.,TRBD1,14,TRBJ2-7,TRBV2,CASSDWDRVDEQYF,TGTGCCAGCAGTGATTGGGACAGGGTGGACGAGCAGTACTTC
.,TRBD1,17,TRBJ2-2,TRBV9,CASSVDLRDRNTGELFF,TGTGCCAGCAGCGTAGATCTCCGGGACAGGAACACCGGGGAGCTGTTTTTT
.,.,16,TRBJ1-3,TRBV28,CASSFGQWRSGNTIYF,TGTGCCAGCAGCTTCGGACAGTGGCGCTCTGGAAACACCATATATTTT
few,TRBD2,14,TRBJ2-2,TRBV19,CASTRGDRTGELFF,TGTGCCAGTACCCGGGGGGATCGCACCGGGGAGCTGTTTTTT
.,.,13,TRBJ1-5,TRBV28,CASSLEANQPQHF,TGTGCCAGCAGTTTAGAGGCTAATCAGCCCCAGCATTTT
.,TRBD2,16,TRBJ2-1,TRBV5-1,CASSLAQGGLYNEQFF,TGCGCCAGCAGCTTGGCTCAGGGAGGGCTTTACAATGAGCAGTTCTTC
.,.,14,TRBJ1-5,TRBV6-1,CASTITQGGQPQHF,TGTGCCAGCACCATAACTCAGGGCGGTCAGCCCCAGCATTTT
once,.,14,TRBJ2-5,TRBV19,CASSIRGTSETQYF,TGTGCCAGTAGTATTCGAGGGACTTCGGAGACCCAGTACTTC
.,TRBD1,15,TRBJ2-5,TRBV27,CASSATGTGDETQYF,TGTGCCAGCAGTGCGACCGGGACAGGAGATGAGACCCAGTACTTC
.,TRBD1,14,TRBJ2-7,TRBV18,CASSPGQGNYEQYF,TGTGCCAGCTCACCCGGACAGGGTAACTACGAGCAGTACTTC
.,TRBD2,15,TRBJ2-3,TRBV12-5,CASGPGTTGTDTQYF,TGTGCTAGTGGCCCTGGGACTACCGGCACAGATACGCAGTATTTT
.,TRBD2,14,TRBJ2-7,TRBV28,CASKRLAGPYEQYF,TGTGCCAGCAAGAGACTAGCGGGCCCCTACGAGCAGTACTTC
.,TRBD2,17,TRBJ2-2,TRBV2,CASTAGTSGMLGGELFF,TGTGCCAGCACCGCGGGAACTAGCGGGATGTTGGGCGGGGAGCTGTTTTTT
.,TRBD1,16,TRBJ1-4,TRBV18,CASSPPDRGRSEKLFF,TGTGCCAGCTCACCACCCGACAGGGGGCGCAGTGAAAAACTGTTTTTT
.,TRBD1,13,TRBJ1-5,TRBV2,CASAGGYNQPQHF,TGTGCCAGCGCAGGGGGCTACAATCAGCCCCAGCATTTT
once,TRBD2,19,TRBJ2-7,TRBV6-1,CASSERSSGSSIYDYEQYF,TGTGCCAGCAGTGAGCGAAGCAGCGGGAGTAGTATATATGACTACGAGCAGTACTTC
.,TRBD2,14,TRBJ2-1,TRBV7-2,CASGYVAGVSEQFF,TGTGCCAGCGGCTACGTAGCGGGAGTTTCTGAGCAGTTCTTC
.,TRBD1,14,TRBJ2-3,TRBV30,CAWSRTGPTDTQYF,TGTGCCTGGAGTCGGACAGGACCCACAGATACGCAGTATTTT
.,.,16,TRBJ2-1,TRBV27,CASSLSLGTPAPEQFF,TGTGCCAGCAGTTTATCTCTAGGGACTCCAGCCCCTGAGCAGTTCTTC
.,.,13,TRBJ2-7,TRBV2,CASSVGRSYEQYF,TGTGCCAGCAGTGTAGGGAGATCCTACGAGCAGTACTTC
.,TRBD1,13,TRBJ1-2,TRBV14,CASSRTGGFGYTF,TGTGCCAGCAGTCGGACAGGGGGTTTTGGCTACACCTTC
few,TRBD1,14,TRBJ1-4,TRBV6-5,CASSGTVTNEKLFF,TGTGCCAGCAGTGGGACAGTCACTAATGAAAAACTGTTTTTT
.,.,13,TRBJ2-7,TRBV6-5,CASSYSGPYEQYF,TGTGCCAGCAGTTACTCGGGCCCCTACGAGCAGTACTTC
.,TRBD1,13,TRBJ2-5,TRBV11-2,CASSPGQIETQYF,TGTGCCAGCAGCCCGGGACAGATAGAGACCCAGTACTTC
few,.,15,TRBJ2-7,TRBV28,CASSWLRTEEYEQYF,TGTGCCAGCAGTTGGTTGCGGACAGAAGAGTACGAGCAGTACTTC